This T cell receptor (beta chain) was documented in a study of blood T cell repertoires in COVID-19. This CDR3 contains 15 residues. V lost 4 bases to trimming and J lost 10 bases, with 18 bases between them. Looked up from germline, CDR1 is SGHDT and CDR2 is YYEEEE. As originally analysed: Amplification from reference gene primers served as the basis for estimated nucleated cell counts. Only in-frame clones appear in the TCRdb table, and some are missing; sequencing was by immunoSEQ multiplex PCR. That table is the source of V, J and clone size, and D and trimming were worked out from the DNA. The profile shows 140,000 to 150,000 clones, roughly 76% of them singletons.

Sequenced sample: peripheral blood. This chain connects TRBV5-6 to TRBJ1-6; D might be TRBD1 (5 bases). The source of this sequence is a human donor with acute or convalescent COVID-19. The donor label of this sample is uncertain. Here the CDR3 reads CASSPGRAGWSPLHF. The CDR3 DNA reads TGTGCCAGCAGCCCCGGAAGGGCAGGGTGGTCACCCCTCCACTTT.